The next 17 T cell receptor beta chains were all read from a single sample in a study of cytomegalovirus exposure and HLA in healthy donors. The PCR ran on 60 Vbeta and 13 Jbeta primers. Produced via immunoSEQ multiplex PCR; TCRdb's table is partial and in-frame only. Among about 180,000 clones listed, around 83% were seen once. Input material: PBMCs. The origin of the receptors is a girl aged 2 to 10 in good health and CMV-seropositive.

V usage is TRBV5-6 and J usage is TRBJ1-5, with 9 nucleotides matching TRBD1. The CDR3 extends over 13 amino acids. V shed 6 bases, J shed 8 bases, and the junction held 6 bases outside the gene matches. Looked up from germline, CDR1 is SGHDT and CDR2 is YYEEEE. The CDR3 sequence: CASILTGGEPQHF. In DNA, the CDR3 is TGTGCCAGCATCCTGACAGGGGGAGAGCCCCAGCATTTT.

The DNA of the CDR3 is TGTGCCAGCAGCGGTGGTAGGAACACCGGGGAGCTGTTTTTT. Protein product: CASSGGRNTGELFF. The V call is TRBV9, the J call TRBJ2-2, with D hard to call. The V and J ends lost 3 bases and 1 base respectively, with 7 bases between them. The CDR3 is 14 amino acids. Germline CDR1 and CDR2: SGDLS and YYNGEE.

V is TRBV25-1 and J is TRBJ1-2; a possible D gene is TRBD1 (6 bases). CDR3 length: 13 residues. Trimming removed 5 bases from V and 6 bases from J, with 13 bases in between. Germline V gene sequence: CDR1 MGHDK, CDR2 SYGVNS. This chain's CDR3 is CASSLGGLDGYTF. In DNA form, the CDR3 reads TGTGCCAGCAGTTTAGGGGGTCTCGATGGCTACACCTTC.

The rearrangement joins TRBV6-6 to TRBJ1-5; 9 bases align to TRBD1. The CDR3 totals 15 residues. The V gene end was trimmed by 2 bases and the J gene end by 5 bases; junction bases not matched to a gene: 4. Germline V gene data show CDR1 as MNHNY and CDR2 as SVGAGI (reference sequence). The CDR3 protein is CASSYETGGYQPQHF. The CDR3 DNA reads TGTGCCAGCAGTTACGAGACAGGGGGTTATCAGCCCCAGCATTTT.

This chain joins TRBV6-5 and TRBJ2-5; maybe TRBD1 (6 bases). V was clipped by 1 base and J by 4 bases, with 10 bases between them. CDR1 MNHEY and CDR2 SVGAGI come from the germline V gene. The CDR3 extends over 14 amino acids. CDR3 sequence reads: CASSYWLQGETQYF. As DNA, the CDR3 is TGTGCCAGCAGTTACTGGTTACAGGGAGAGACCCAGTACTTC.

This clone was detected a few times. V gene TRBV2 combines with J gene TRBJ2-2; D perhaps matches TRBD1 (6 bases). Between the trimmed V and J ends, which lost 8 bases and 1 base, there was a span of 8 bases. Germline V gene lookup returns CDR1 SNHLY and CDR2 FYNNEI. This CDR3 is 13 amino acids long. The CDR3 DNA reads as TGTGCCAGCCTGGGACAGAACACCGGGGAGCTGTTTTTT. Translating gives CASLGQNTGELFF.

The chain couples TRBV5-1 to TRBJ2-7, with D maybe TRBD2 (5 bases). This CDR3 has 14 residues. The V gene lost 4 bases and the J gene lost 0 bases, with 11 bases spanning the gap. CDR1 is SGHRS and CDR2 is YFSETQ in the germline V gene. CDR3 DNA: TGCGCCAGCAGCGTACTAGGAAACTCCTACGAGCAGTACTTC. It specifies CASSVLGNSYEQYF.

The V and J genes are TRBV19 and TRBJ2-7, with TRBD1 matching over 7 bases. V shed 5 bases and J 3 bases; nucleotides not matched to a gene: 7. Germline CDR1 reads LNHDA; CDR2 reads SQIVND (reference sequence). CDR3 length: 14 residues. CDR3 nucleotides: TGTGCCAGTAGTGAAACAGGGGTCTTCTACGAGCAGTACTTC. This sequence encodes CASSETGVFYEQYF.

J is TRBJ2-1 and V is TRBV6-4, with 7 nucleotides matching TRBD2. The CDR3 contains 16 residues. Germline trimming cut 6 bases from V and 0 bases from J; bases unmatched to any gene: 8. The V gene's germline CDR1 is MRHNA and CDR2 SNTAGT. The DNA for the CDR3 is TGTGCCAGCAGCCTGTCTAGCGGTAGCTCCTACAATGAGCAGTTCTTC. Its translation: CASSLSSGSSYNEQFF.

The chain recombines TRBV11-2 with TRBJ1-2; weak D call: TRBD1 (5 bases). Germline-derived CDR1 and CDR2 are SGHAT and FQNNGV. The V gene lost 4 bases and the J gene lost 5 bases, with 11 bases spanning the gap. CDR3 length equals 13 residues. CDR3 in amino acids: CASSSGIRYGYTF. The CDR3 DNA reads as TGTGCCAGCAGCTCAGGGATCCGATATGGCTACACCTTC.

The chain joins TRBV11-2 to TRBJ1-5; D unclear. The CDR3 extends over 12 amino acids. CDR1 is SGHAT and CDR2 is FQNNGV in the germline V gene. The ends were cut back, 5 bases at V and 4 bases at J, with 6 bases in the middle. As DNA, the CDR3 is TGTGCCAGCAGCCCCCCGAATCAGCCCCAGCATTTT. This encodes CASSPPNQPQHF.

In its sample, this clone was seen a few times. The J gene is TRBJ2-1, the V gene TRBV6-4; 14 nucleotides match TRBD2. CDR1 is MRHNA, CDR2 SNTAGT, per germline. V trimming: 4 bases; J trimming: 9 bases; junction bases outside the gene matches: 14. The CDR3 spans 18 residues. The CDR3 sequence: CASSARRSGTSGSGEQFF. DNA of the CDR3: TGTGCCAGCAGTGCCCGGCGATCCGGGACTAGCGGGAGTGGTGAGCAGTTCTTC.

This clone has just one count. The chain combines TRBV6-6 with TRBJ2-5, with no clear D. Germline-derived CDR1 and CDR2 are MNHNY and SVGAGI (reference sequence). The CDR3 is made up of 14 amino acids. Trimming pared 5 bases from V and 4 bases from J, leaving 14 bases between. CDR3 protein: CASSRMGVPETQYF. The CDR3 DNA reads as TGTGCCAGCAGTCGAATGGGCGTCCCAGAGACCCAGTACTTC.

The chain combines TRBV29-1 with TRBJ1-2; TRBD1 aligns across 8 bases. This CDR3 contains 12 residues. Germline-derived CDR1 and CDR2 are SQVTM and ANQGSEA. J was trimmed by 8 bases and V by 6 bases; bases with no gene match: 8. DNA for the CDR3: TGCAGCGTCGAGCCCACAGGGGGAGGCTACACCTTC. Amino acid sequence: CSVEPTGGGYTF. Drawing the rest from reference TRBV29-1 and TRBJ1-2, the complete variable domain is SAVISQKPSRDICQRGTSLTIQCQVDSQVTMMFWYRQQPGQSLTLIATANQGSEATYESGFVIDKFPISRPNLTFSTLTVSNMSPEDSSIYLCSVEPTGGGYTFGSGTRLTVV.

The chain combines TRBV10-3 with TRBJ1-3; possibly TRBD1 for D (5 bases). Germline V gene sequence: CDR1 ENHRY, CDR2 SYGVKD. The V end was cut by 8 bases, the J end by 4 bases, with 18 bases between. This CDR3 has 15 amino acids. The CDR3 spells CAIAKGRASGNTIYF. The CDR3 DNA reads TGTGCCATCGCGAAGGGCAGGGCTTCAGGAAACACCATATATTTT.

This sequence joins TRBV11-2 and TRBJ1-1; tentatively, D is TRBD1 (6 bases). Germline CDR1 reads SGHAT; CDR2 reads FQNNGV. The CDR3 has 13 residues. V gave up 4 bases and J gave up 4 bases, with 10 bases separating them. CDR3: CASSSQGTTEAFF. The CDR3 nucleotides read TGTGCCAGCAGCTCCCAGGGGACCACTGAAGCTTTCTTT.

CDR3: CATSRRGTDDYGYTF. CDR3 coding DNA: TGTGCCACCAGCAGACGTGGGACAGACGACTATGGCTACACCTTC. The chain employs TRBV15 and TRBJ1-2; 7 bases align to TRBD1. Trimming at V came to 2 bases and at J to 3 bases, leaving 6 bases not matched to a gene. The CDR3 runs to 15 residues. Germline lookup yields CDR1 LNHNV and CDR2 YYDKDF (reference sequence).